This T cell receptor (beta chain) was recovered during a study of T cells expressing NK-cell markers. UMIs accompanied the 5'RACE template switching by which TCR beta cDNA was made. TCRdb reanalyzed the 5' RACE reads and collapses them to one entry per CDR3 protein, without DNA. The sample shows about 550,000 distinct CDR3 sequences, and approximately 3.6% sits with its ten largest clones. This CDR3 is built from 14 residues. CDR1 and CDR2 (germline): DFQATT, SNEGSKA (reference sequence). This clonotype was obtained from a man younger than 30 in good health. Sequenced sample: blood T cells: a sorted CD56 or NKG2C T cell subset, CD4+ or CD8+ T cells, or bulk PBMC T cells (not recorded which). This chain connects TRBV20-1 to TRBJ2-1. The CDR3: CSARDRYSYNEQFF.